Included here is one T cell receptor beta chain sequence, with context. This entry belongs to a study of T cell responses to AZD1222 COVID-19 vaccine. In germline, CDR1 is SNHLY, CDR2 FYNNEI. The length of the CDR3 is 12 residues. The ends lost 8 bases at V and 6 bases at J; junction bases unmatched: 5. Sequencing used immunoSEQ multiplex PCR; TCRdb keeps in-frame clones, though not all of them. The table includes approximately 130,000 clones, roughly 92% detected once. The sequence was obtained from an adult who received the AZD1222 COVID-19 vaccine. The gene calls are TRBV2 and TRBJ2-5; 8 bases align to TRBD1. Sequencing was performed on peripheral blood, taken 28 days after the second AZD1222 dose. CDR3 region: CASGWDRKTQYF. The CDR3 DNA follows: TGTGCCAGCGGCTGGGACAGGAAGACCCAGTACTTC.